A selection of T cell receptor beta chains follows, all from one sample in a study of T cell repertoires in ileal Crohn's disease. TCRdb keeps only in-frame clones here, not all; method: immunoSEQ multiplex PCR. The table lists 13,000 to 15,000 clones, 75% to 85% of them singletons. The sample taken for sequencing was ileal tissue. These receptors were collected from an adult with Crohn's disease. Each CDR3 is given with its conserved first and last residue. A D gene is named only where the DNA matches it firmly. The listing skips clone size in some rows; elsewhere it reads once, few, many or a size class.

clone_size j_call d_call v_call cdr3_nt cdr3_aa
NA TRBJ2-7 TRBD1 TRBV14 TGTGCCAGCAGCCCGCTGGGCGCAGGGGACAGGGGTCGGTACGAGCAGTACTTC CASSPLGAGDRGRYEQYF
NA TRBJ1-1 TRBD1 TRBV10-3 TGTGCCATCAGTGAACCCCGGACAGGGGGAAAAACTGAAGCTTTCTTT CAISEPRTGGKTEAFF
few TRBJ1-3 TRBD1 TRBV2 TGTGCCAGCAGTGGGGGACAGCTCTCTGGAAACACCATATATTTT CASSGGQLSGNTIYF
NA TRBJ1-4 NA TRBV27 TGTGCCAGCAGTTGGCTCGGAGGGGAAAAACTGTTTTTT CASSWLGGEKLFF
NA TRBJ2-5 NA TRBV10-3 TGTGCCATCAGTGAAGCGAGGGATGAGACCCAGTACTTC CAISEARDETQYF
NA TRBJ2-3 NA TRBV5-1 TGCGCCAGCAGCTTGGGGGGAGTGGGAGATACGCAGTATTTT CASSLGGVGDTQYF
NA TRBJ2-3 TRBD2 TRBV6-1 TGTGCCAGCAGTGAATCCAGCGGGAGGGTGTACGGTATAGTAGATACGCAGTATTTT CASSESSGRVYGIVDTQYF
few TRBJ2-1 TRBD2 TRBV14 TGTGCCAGCAGCCAAGAAGGGTGGACTAGAGGGGAGCAGTTCTTC CASSQEGWTRGEQFF
NA TRBJ2-3 TRBD2 TRBV7-3 TGTGCCAGCACCGAGCGGGGGTTTATCACAGATACGCAGTATTTT CASTERGFITDTQYF
few TRBJ1-5 TRBD1 TRBV19 TGTGCCAGTAACTCCGCTGACAGGGTGTGGGAGCCCCAGCATTTT CASNSADRVWEPQHF
NA TRBJ2-5 NA TRBV4-3 TGCGCCAGCAGCCGGGGCCTCCAACATGAGACCCAGTACTTC CASSRGLQHETQYF
NA TRBJ2-2 TRBD2 TRBV25-1 TGTGCCAGCAGTGTCGGACTAGGGAACACCGGGGAGCTGTTTTTT CASSVGLGNTGELFF
few TRBJ2-7 NA TRBV19 TGTGCCAGTAGCCAGGGCTACGAGCAGTACTTC CASSQGYEQYF
NA TRBJ2-1 TRBD1 TRBV2 TGTGCCAGCAGTGAAACCGCCGGACAGGGCAACAATGAGCAGTTCTTC CASSETAGQGNNEQFF
NA TRBJ2-3 TRBD1 TRBV27 TGTGCCAGCAATGCCCACACACAGGGGTCGGCTGGCACAGATACGCAGTATTTT CASNAHTQGSAGTDTQYF
NA TRBJ1-5 NA TRBV2 TGTGCCAGCAGTGAAAGTCAGGATAATCAGCCCCAGCATTTT CASSESQDNQPQHF